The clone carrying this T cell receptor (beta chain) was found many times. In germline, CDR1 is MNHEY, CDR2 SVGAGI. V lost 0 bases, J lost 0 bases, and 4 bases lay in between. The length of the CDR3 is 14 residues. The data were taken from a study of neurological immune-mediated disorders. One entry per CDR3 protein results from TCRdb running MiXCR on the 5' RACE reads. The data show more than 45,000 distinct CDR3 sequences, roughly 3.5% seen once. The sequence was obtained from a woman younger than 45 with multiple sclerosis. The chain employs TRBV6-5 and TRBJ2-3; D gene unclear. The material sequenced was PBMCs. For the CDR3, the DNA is TGTGCCAGCAGTTACTCGTTCAGCACAGATACGCAGTATTTT. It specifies CASSYSFSTDTQYF.